Below, 22 T cell receptor beta chains from the same sample are listed, as sequenced in a study of shared clonotypes between healthy human individuals. Only CD45RO-negative cells positively selected for CCR7 counted as naive CD8 cells, so terminally differentiated effector memory CD45RA+ cells were excluded. Clones were read by immunoSEQ multiplex PCR, and TCRdb kept only the in-frame ones, dropping some. The sample has 750,000 to 1,000,000 clones, more than 85% seen once. The sample taken for sequencing was naive CD8+ T cells sorted from blood. These receptors were taken from a man aged 30-40 years in good health.

In its sample, this clone was seen once. The CDR3, as DNA: TGTGCCAGCAGCGTATCCGCGGGAGGGGCCCACAATGAGCAGTTCTTC. Amino acids: CASSVSAGGAHNEQFF. This sequence joins TRBV9 and TRBJ2-1, with 9 bases fitting TRBD2. The junction had 7 bases not matched to a gene; V was cut back by 1 base and J by 5 bases. CDR1 and CDR2 from the germline V gene are SGDLS and YYNGEE. CDR3 length equals 16 residues.

In the case of this clone: Other nucleotide sequences in the sample specify the same CDR3. The rearrangement uses TRBV7-2 and TRBJ2-5; unclear D gene. V lost 5 bases and J lost 5, with 15 bases in between. The V gene's germline CDR1 is SGHTA and CDR2 FQGNSA. This CDR3 is 14 amino acids long. The CDR3 sequence is CASSHLLGFETQYF. DNA for the CDR3: TGTGCCAGCAGCCACCTTTTGGGATTTGAGACCCAGTACTTC.

The chain joins TRBV6-6 to TRBJ2-7; 7 bases map to TRBD2. This CDR3 spans 15 amino acids. Germline CDR1 and CDR2: MNHNY and SVGAGI (reference sequence). V lost 2 bases, J lost 0 bases, and 4 bases stayed unmatched. The CDR3: CASSYLAASSYEQYF. CDR3 coding DNA: TGTGCCAGCAGTTACCTAGCGGCGAGCTCCTACGAGCAGTACTTC.

Only one count was recorded for this clone. The V call is TRBV23-1, the J call TRBJ1-3, with D possibly being TRBD1 (5 bases). TRBV23-1 is sorted into the ORF group, with uncertain function. CDR3 length equals 16 residues. V was trimmed by 0 bases and J by 0 bases, leaving 9 bases between them. As DNA, the CDR3 is TGCGCCAGCAGTCAATCGTACAGGTTCTCTGGAAACACCATATATTTT. This encodes CASSQSYRFSGNTIYF.

Notes on this clone: The sample holds other DNA sequences that translate to the same CDR3. This rearrangement joins TRBV27 to TRBJ2-7; D remains ambiguous. V gave up 2 bases and J gave up 3 bases, with 8 bases separating them. Germline V lookup: CDR1 MNHEY, CDR2 SMNVEV (reference sequence). The CDR3 loop spans 13 amino acids. CDR3 sequence reads: CASSLTTSYEQYF. For the CDR3, the DNA is TGTGCCAGCAGTTTAACTACCAGCTACGAGCAGTACTTC.

The chain uses TRBV10-1 and TRBJ2-1; 9 bases match TRBD2. V lost 0 bases to trimming and J lost 5 bases; unmatched junction nucleotides: 5. In germline, CDR1 is WNHNN, CDR2 SYGVQD (reference sequence). The CDR3 spans 16 residues. The CDR3 coding sequence is TGCGCCAGCAGTGAGTCCCTAGCGGGACAACACAATGAGCAGTTCTTC. This codes for CASSESLAGQHNEQFF.

This sequence joins TRBV7-2 and TRBJ2-7, with 10 bases aligning to TRBD2. J gave up 3 bases and V 2 bases, and 7 bases lay outside the gene matches. This CDR3 contains 16 residues. Germline CDR1 SGHTA, CDR2 FQGNSA. CDR3 in amino acids: CASSLSASGSDYEQYF. CDR3 coding DNA: TGTGCCAGCAGCTTATCGGCTAGCGGGAGCGACTACGAGCAGTACTTC.

Note on this clone: The sample has other DNA sequences that encode this CDR3 too. This chain links TRBV9 with TRBJ2-1; perhaps TRBD1 as D (5 bases). The CDR3 contains 11 residues. Germline CDR1 is SGDLS and CDR2 is YYNGEE. V was pared by 0 bases and J by 10 bases, with 5 bases between. Here the CDR3 reads CASSVGQEQFF. CDR3 sequence (DNA): TGTGCCAGCAGCGTAGGACAGGAGCAGTTCTTC.

Worth noting for this clone: Within the sample, other DNA sequences also encode this same CDR3. The chain recombines TRBV7-9 with TRBJ2-3; perhaps TRBD2 as D (6 bases). Trimming cost V 1 base and J 4 bases, with 15 bases left between them. Germline V gene lookup returns CDR1 SEHNR and CDR2 FQNEAQ (reference sequence). The CDR3 consists of 16 residues. CDR3 nucleotide sequence: TGTGCCAGCAGCTTAGGTCGGGGGAGCTGGGCAGATACGCAGTATTTT. Protein product: CASSLGRGSWADTQYF.

This chain joins TRBV2 and TRBJ2-1, with 8 positions matching TRBD2. From germline, CDR1 is SNHLY and CDR2 FYNNEI. V was pared by 4 bases and J by 3 bases, with 5 bases of the junction left unmatched. The CDR3 loop spans 15 amino acids. The CDR3 region has the DNA TGTGCCAGCAGTGGGAGGCGGGAGGACTACAATGAGCAGTTCTTC. Translation gives CASSGRREDYNEQFF.

The V gene is TRBV5-6, the J gene TRBJ2-1; D uncertain. Looked up from germline, CDR1 is SGHDT and CDR2 is YYEEEE. The germline V and J ends were trimmed by 1 base and 5 bases, with 10 bases remaining between them. The CDR3 contains 14 residues. The CDR3 loop is CASSLSSANNEQFF. CDR3 DNA sequence: TGTGCCAGCAGCTTGTCTAGTGCCAACAATGAGCAGTTCTTC.

This clone was seen only once. V and J are TRBV7-3 and TRBJ2-3; TRBD2 matches at 8 bases. This CDR3 is built from 14 residues. The V and J ends lost 3 bases and 4 bases, in that order; junction bases with no gene match: 3. CDR1 SGHTA and CDR2 FQGTGA come from the germline V gene. CDR3 nucleotides: TGTGCCAGCAGCTTTACGGGACTAGCAGATACGCAGTATTTT. It encodes CASSFTGLADTQYF.

CDR3 in amino acids: CATRWAFAGTYEQYF. Written as DNA, the CDR3 is TGTGCCACCCGTTGGGCCTTTGCAGGGACCTACGAGCAGTACTTC. The chain is built from TRBV19 and TRBJ2-7, with D possibly TRBD1 on 5 matching bases. Looked up from germline, CDR1 is LNHDA and CDR2 is SQIVND (reference sequence). V lost 10 bases and J 2 bases, leaving 21 bases between the germline ends. CDR3 length: 15 amino acids.

The chain combines TRBV7-9 with TRBJ2-1; 8 bases are a match to TRBD1. Unmatched junction bases numbered 5, after V lost 1 base and J lost 9 bases. Germline V lookup: CDR1 SEHNR, CDR2 FQNEAQ (reference sequence). This CDR3 spans 14 amino acids. The CDR3 sequence is CASSLGQGAGEQFF. The CDR3 DNA follows: TGTGCCAGCAGCTTAGGCCAGGGGGCCGGTGAGCAGTTCTTC.

The rearrangement uses TRBV14 and TRBJ2-2, with TRBD1 matching over 7 bases. Germline V CDR1 and CDR2: SGHDN, FVKESK. The CDR3 sequence is 18 residues long. With V trimmed by 4 bases and J by 0 bases, 11 bases remained unmatched. The DNA of the CDR3 is TGTGCCAGCAGCCGACCCGGGACAGCCCTTTCGAACACCGGGGAGCTGTTTTTT. Amino acids: CASSRPGTALSNTGELFF.

V gene TRBV27 combines with J gene TRBJ2-7; D gene unclear. Germline CDR1 reads MNHEY; CDR2 reads SMNVEV (reference sequence). Trimming pared 3 bases from V and 1 base from J, leaving 7 bases between. This CDR3 contains 13 residues. In DNA, the CDR3 is TGTGCCAGCAGTTTTAGGTTTTCCTACGAGCAGTACTTC. Its translation is CASSFRFSYEQYF.

The CDR3: CASARKGGGVYNEQFF. Written as DNA, the CDR3 is TGTGCCAGCGCCCGAAAAGGAGGAGGGGTTTACAATGAGCAGTTCTTC. This sequence joins TRBV27 and TRBJ2-1; D perhaps matches TRBD2 (6 bases). V lost 8 bases, J lost 4 bases, and 21 bases lay in between. The CDR3 consists of 16 residues. Looked up from germline, CDR1 is MNHEY and CDR2 is SMNVEV (reference sequence).

The chain is built from TRBV28 and TRBJ2-5; 8 bases line up with TRBD2. The CDR3 contains 15 residues. V was pared by 3 bases and J by 4 bases, with 7 bases of the junction left unmatched. Germline CDR1 is MDHEN and CDR2 is SYDVKM. CDR3 amino acids: CASSLSGRSSETQYF. In nucleotides, the CDR3 is TGTGCCAGCAGTTTGAGCGGGAGAAGTTCAGAGACCCAGTACTTC.

In regard to this clone: This sample includes further DNA sequences coding for the same CDR3. The chain employs TRBV27 and TRBJ2-7; 7 bases are a match to TRBD1. The J segment lost 2 bases and the V segment lost 6 bases, leaving 4 bases of the junction unmatched. The CDR3 covers 13 residues. Germline lookup yields CDR1 MNHEY and CDR2 SMNVEV (reference sequence). DNA of the CDR3: TGTGCCAGCAGCTGGGACAGAGCCTACGAGCAGTACTTC. Translation: CASSWDRAYEQYF.

Concerning this clone itself: This likely reflects a read error, since a far larger clone is one base away. The sample contains more than one DNA sequence encoding this CDR3. The chain joins TRBV7-9 to TRBJ2-7; D possibly corresponds to TRBD2 (5 bases). The CDR3 length is 12 residues. V dropped 5 bases and J dropped 0 bases, with 5 bases sitting between them. Per the germline V gene, CDR1 is SEHNR and CDR2 is FQNEAQ (reference sequence). The CDR3 loop is CASSGSSYEQYF. DNA of the CDR3: TGTGCCAGCAGCGGGAGCTCCTACGAGCAGTACTTC.

The chain uses TRBV7-9 and TRBJ2-7; unclear D gene. V dropped 5 bases and J dropped 1 base, with 12 bases sitting between them. Germline V gene lookup returns CDR1 SEHNR and CDR2 FQNEAQ (reference sequence). This CDR3 has 14 residues. The CDR3 nucleotides read TGTGCCAGCAGCCCCCCGCCTCGGTCCTACGAGCAGTACTTC. Translation gives CASSPPPRSYEQYF.

The rearrangement joins TRBV7-2 to TRBJ2-3, with no clear D. This CDR3 is 13 amino acids long. CDR1 and CDR2 from the germline V gene are SGHTA and FQGNSA. V was pared by 1 base and J by 4 bases, with 6 bases between. The CDR3, as DNA: TGTGCCAGCAGCTTAGTTACGTCAGATACGCAGTATTTT. Residues: CASSLVTSDTQYF.